This TCR beta chain was observed in a study of metastatic and nonmetastatic thyroid tumors. About the research overall: Repertoires from malignant and benign thyroid patients were compared across blood and tumor or nodule tissue. Overall study findings and caveats: It was reported that TCR beta diversity was significantly higher in malignant thyroid tumors than benign nodules, in blood and tumor.

Deletions cut 6 bases from V and 5 bases from J, with 13 bases between. CDR1 is MNHNS and CDR2 is SASEGT in the germline V gene. The CDR3 contains 13 residues. How the authors handled the data: Differences in CDR3 between clinicopathological groups were drawn on to build a classifier intended to discriminate distant-metastatic papillary thyroid cancer patients. Through MiXCR, TCRdb re-clonotyped the PCR reads. The V and J calls, along with clone size, are taken from TCRdb and not from the paper's own processing. The sample has 34,000 or so clones, about 19% seen once. In its sample, this clone was seen a few times. Its antigen is as yet unknown. No patient received treatment before thyroid surgery.

The sequence came from a female donor with papillary thyroid cancer or a benign thyroid nodule (not recorded which). Some clones in this sample may be carry-over from other donors' samples. Source material: blood. The chain joins TRBV6-1 to TRBJ2-5, with D possibly being TRBD2 (7 bases). In nucleotides, the CDR3 is TGTGCCAGCAGCGGGGGGCGCTGGGAGACCCAGTACTTC. Amino acids: CASSGGRWETQYF.